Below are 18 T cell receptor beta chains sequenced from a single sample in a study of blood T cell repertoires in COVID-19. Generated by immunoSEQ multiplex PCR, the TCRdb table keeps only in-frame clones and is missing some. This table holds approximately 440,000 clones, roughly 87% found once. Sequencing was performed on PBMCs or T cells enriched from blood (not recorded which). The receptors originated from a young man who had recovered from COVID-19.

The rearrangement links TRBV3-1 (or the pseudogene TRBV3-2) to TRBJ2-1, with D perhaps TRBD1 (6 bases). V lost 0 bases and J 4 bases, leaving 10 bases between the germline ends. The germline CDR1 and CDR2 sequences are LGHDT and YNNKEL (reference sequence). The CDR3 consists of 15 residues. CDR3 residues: CASSQDEGVYNEQFF. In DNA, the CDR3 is TGTGCCAGCAGCCAAGATGAGGGGGTATACAATGAGCAGTTCTTC.

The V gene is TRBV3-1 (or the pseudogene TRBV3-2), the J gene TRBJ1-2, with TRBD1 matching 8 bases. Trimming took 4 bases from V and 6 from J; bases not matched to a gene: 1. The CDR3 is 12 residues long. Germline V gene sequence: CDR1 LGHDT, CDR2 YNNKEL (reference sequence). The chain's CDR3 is CASSRDRNGYTF. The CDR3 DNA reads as TGTGCCAGCAGCCGGGACAGGAATGGCTACACCTTC.

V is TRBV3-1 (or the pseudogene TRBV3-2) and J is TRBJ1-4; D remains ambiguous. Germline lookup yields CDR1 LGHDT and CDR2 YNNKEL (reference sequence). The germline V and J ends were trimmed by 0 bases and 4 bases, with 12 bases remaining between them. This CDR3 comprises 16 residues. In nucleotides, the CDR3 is TGTGCCAGCAGCCAAGATAGTGGAGGATTTAATGAAAAACTGTTTTTT. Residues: CASSQDSGGFNEKLFF.

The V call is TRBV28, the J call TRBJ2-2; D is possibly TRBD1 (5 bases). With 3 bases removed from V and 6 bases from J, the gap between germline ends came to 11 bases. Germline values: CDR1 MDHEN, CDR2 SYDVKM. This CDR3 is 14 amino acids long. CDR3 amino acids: CASSFGHLAGELFF. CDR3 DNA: TGTGCCAGCAGTTTTGGACATTTGGCCGGGGAGCTGTTTTTT.

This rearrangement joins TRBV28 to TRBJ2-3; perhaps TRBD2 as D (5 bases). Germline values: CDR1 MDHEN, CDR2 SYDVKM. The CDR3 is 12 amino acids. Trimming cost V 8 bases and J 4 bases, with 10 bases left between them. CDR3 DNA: TGTGCCAGCCAACGAGGGCCAGATACGCAGTATTTT. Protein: CASQRGPDTQYF.

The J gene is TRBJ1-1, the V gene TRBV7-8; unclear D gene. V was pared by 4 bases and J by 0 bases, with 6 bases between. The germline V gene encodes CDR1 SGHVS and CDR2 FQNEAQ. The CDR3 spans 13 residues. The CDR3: CASSSQLNTEAFF. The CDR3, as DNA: TGTGCCAGCAGCTCACAGCTGAACACTGAAGCTTTCTTT.

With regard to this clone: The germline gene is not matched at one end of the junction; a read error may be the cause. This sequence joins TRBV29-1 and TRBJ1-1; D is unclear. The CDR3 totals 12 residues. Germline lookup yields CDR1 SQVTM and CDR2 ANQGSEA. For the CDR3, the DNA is TGCAGCTTTGAACGGGTGAACACTGAAGCTTTCTTT. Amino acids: CSFERVNTEAFF.

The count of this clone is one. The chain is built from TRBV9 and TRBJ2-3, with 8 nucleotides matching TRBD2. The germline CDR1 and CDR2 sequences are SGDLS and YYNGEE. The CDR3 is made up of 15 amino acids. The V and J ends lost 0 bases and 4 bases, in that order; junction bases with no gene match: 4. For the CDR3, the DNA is TGTGCCAGCAGCGTAGGAGTCGGGGGGGCAGATACGCAGTATTTT. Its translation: CASSVGVGGADTQYF.

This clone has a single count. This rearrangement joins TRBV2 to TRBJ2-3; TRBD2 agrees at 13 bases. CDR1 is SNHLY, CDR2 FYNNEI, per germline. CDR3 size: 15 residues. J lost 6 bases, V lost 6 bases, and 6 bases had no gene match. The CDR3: CASRLAGGWGDTQYF. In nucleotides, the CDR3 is TGTGCCAGCAGACTAGCGGGAGGGTGGGGGGATACGCAGTATTTT.

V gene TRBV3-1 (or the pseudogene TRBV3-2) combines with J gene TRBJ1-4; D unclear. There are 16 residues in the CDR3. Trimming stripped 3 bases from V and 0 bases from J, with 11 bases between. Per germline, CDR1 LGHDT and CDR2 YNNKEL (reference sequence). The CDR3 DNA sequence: TGTGCCAGCAGCCAGCGAACCGGTGCAACTAATGAAAAACTGTTTTTT. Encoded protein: CASSQRTGATNEKLFF.

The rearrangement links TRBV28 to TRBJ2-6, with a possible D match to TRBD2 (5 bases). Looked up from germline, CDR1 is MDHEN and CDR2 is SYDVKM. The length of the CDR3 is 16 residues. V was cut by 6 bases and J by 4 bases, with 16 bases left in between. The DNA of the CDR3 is TGTGCCAGCAGCCCTCATTCGGGGTCCGGGGCCAACGTCCTGACTTTC. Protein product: CASSPHSGSGANVLTF.

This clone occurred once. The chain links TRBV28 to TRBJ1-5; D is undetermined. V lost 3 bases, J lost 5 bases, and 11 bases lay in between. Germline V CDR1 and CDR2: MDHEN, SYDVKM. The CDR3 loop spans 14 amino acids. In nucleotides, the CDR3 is TGTGCCAGCAGTTTTTCGGACGGGGATCAGCCCCAGCATTTT. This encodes CASSFSDGDQPQHF. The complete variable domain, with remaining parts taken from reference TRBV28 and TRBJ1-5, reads DVKVTQSSRYLVKRTGEKVFLECVQDMDHENMFWYRQDPGLGLRLIYFSYDVKMKEKGDIPEGYSVSREKKERFSLILESASTNQTSMYLCASSFSDGDQPQHFGDGTRLSIL.

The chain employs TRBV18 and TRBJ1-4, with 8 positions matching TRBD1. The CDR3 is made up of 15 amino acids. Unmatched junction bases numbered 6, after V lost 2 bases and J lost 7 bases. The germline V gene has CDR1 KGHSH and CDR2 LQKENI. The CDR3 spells CASSPGQGVSEKLFF. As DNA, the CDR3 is TGTGCCAGCTCACCAGGACAGGGCGTTTCTGAAAAACTGTTTTTT.

The CDR3 protein is CASSDGRDRGGTEAFF. The CDR3 DNA follows: TGTGCCAGCAGTGATGGGCGGGACAGGGGAGGCACTGAAGCTTTCTTT. V is TRBV27 and J is TRBJ1-1; TRBD1 agrees at 10 bases. The CDR3 has 16 amino acids. V shed 5 bases, J shed 4 bases, and the junction held 10 bases outside the gene matches. The germline CDR1 and CDR2 sequences are MNHEY and SMNVEV (reference sequence).

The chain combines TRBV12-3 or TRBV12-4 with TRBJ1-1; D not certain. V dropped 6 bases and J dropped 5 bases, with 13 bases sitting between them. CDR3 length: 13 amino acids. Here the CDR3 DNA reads TGTGCCAGCAGCCCTACGACGGGGACTGAAGCTTTCTTT. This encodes CASSPTTGTEAFF.

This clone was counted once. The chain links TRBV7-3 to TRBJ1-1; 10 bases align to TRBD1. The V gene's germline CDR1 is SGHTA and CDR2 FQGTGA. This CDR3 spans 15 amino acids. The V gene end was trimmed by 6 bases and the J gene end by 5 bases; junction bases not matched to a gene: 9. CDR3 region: CASSRLPGQGTEAFF. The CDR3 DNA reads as TGTGCCAGCAGTCGTTTACCGGGACAGGGGACTGAAGCTTTCTTT.

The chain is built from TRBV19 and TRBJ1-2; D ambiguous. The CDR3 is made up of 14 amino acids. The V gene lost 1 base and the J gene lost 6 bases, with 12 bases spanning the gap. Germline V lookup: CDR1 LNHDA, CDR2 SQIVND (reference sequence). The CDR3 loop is CASSIGGELNGYTF. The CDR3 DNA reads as TGTGCCAGTAGTATAGGCGGGGAGTTGAATGGCTACACCTTC.

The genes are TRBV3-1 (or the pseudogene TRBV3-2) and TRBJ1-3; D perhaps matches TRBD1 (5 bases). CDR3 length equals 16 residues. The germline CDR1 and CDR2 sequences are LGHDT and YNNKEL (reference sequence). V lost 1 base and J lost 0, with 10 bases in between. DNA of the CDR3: TGTGCCAGCAGCCAAGTCGGCGGGACCTCTGGAAACACCATATATTTT. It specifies CASSQVGGTSGNTIYF.